One and the same sample provided the 5 T cell receptor beta chains below, sequenced in a study of T cells in Graves' hyperthyroidism and ophthalmopathy. Using RNA transcripts as the source, TCR beta CDR3 regions were amplified. First-round RT-PCR with HTBI primers amplified the TCR CDR3 region. MiXCR was run by TCRdb on the multiplex PCR reads, yielding one entry per CDR3 protein. The sample has some 380,000 distinct CDR3 sequences, less than 15% seen once. The sample consisted of blood. These receptors all come from a man younger than 40 with Graves' hyperthyroidism that later progressed to Graves' ophthalmopathy.

The chain has TRBV5-4 and TRBJ2-5; D gene uncertain. The V gene lost 4 bases and the J gene lost 3 bases, with 13 bases spanning the gap. From germline, CDR1 is SGHNT and CDR2 YYREEE (reference sequence). CDR3 length equals 14 residues. DNA for the CDR3: TGTGCCAGCAGCCCACCCGGGCCAAAAGAGACCCAGTACTTC. Translating it yields CASSPPGPKETQYF.

Worth noting for this clonotype: At one of its ends the junction is not consistent with the germline gene, which may arise from a read error. This chain joins TRBV28 and TRBJ1-2; D ambiguous. The CDR3 is 11 amino acids. Germline assignment: CDR1 MDHEN and CDR2 SYDVKM. Here the CDR3 reads CASSFWTGFAF. CDR3 DNA: TGTGCCAGCAGTTTCTGGACCGGGTTCGCCTTC.

This clonotype came up many times. The chain is built from TRBV12-3 or TRBV12-4 and TRBJ1-1; D gene ambiguous. This CDR3 region has 14 residues. V was clipped by 3 bases and J by 0 bases, with 8 bases between them. The CDR3 DNA is TGTGCCAGCAGTTTTCATATTTTGAACACTGAAGCTTTCTTT. This gives the protein CASSFHILNTEAFF.

This clonotype was seen ten or more times. The gene calls are TRBV2 and TRBJ1-5, with D perhaps TRBD1 (6 bases). The CDR3 spans 16 residues. V was clipped by 2 bases and J by 1 base, with 12 bases between them. The germline V gene has CDR1 SNHLY and CDR2 FYNNEI. CDR3 nucleotides: TGTGCCAGCAGTGAAATGGGGGCGCGGAGCAATCAGCCCCAGCATTTT. Its protein is CASSEMGARSNQPQHF.

This clonotype was picked up many times. The V call is TRBV28, the J call TRBJ1-5; 7 bases match TRBD1. The germline V gene has CDR1 MDHEN and CDR2 SYDVKM. The CDR3 has 18 residues. Losses at the gene ends were 4 bases for V and 0 bases for J; bases not matched to a gene: 12. CDR3 loop: CASSSIRDSHYSNQPQHF. In nucleotides, the CDR3 is TGTGCCAGCAGTTCAATCCGGGACAGCCACTATAGCAATCAGCCCCAGCATTTT.